This entry lists 29 T cell receptor beta chains sequenced from one sample in a study of memory CD4+ T cells and cytomegalovirus serostatus. Profiling relied on immunoSEQ multiplex PCR, and the TCRdb table lists in-frame clones only, not all of them. The data show over 40,000 clones, 60% to 85% seen once. The sort gate was single viable CD3+CD4+CD8-CD45RO+ cells for memory CD4+ T cells. The specimen was memory CD4+ T cells from blood. The receptor set was obtained from an adult in good health and CMV-seronegative.

The chain recombines TRBV25-1 with TRBJ1-1, with 7 positions matching TRBD1. The length of the CDR3 is 16 residues. Germline V gives CDR1 MGHDK, CDR2 SYGVNS. V shed 5 bases and J 0 bases; nucleotides not matched to a gene: 9. The CDR3 loop is CASSSGGGTMNTEAFF. The DNA of the CDR3 is TGTGCCAGCAGTTCAGGGGGGGGGACAATGAACACTGAAGCTTTCTTT. The variable domain in full, with the rest retrieved from reference TRBV25-1 and TRBJ1-1, is EADIYQTPRYLVIGTGKKITLECSQTMGHDKMYWYQQDPGMELHLIHYSYGVNSTEKGDLSSESTVSRIRTEHFPLTLESARPSHTSQYLCASSSGGGTMNTEAFFGQGTRLTVV.

The chain has TRBV5-8 and TRBJ2-6; a possible D gene is TRBD1 (5 bases). V was shortened by 2 bases and J by 1 base, with 10 bases between the two germline ends. In germline, CDR1 is SGHTS, CDR2 YDEGEE. CDR3 length: 16 residues. Here the CDR3 reads CASSFGRESGANVLTF. The CDR3, as DNA: TGTGCCAGCAGCTTTGGCAGGGAATCTGGGGCCAACGTCCTGACTTTC.

The chain employs TRBV7-9 and TRBJ2-3, with 7 bases fitting TRBD1. The CDR3 covers 14 residues. Trimming removed 5 bases from V and 3 bases from J; junction bases left unmatched: 5. The germline V gene encodes CDR1 SEHNR and CDR2 FQNEAQ (reference sequence). The CDR3 DNA reads as TGTGCCAGCAGCACCGACAGGGTGACAGATACGCAGTATTTT. Translation: CASSTDRVTDTQYF.

The chain links TRBV6-1 to TRBJ2-1; the D is unclear. V lost 9 bases and J lost 15, with 18 bases in between. This CDR3 is 11 amino acids long. Germline V gene sequence: CDR1 MNHNS, CDR2 SASEGT. CDR3 sequence reads: CASEERGRLFF. The DNA of the CDR3 is TGTGCCAGTGAAGAGAGAGGACGTCTGTTCTTC.

This clone was counted only a few times. This rearrangement joins TRBV5-1 to TRBJ1-2; possible D gene TRBD1, 6 bases. CDR1 is SGHRS and CDR2 is YFSETQ in the germline V gene. CDR3 length: 16 residues. V dropped 9 bases and J dropped 4 bases, with 25 bases sitting between them. Here the CDR3 reads CANGGLGGRSGYGYTF. CDR3 in DNA: TGCGCCAACGGGGGGCTCGGGGGAAGGTCGGGCTATGGCTACACCTTC.

V and J are TRBV6-1 and TRBJ1-6; D is ambiguous. Germline-derived CDR1 and CDR2 are MNHNS and SASEGT. The CDR3 sequence is 15 residues long. Deletions cut 2 bases from V and 6 bases from J, with 11 bases between. The CDR3 loop reads CASSELTMFNSPLHF. In DNA form, the CDR3 reads TGTGCCAGCAGTGAATTAACGATGTTTAATTCACCCCTCCACTTT.

This clone was counted only a few times. This sequence joins TRBV6-6 and TRBJ1-1; 7 positions match TRBD1. Germline trimming cut 8 bases from V and 6 bases from J; bases unmatched to any gene: 15. This CDR3 is 15 amino acids long. The V gene's germline CDR1 is MNHNY and CDR2 SVGAGI (reference sequence). The CDR3 loop reads CASGQGGVLGAEAFF. The CDR3 DNA reads TGTGCCAGCGGTCAGGGGGGGGTCCTGGGGGCTGAAGCTTTCTTT.

V gene TRBV11-2 combines with J gene TRBJ1-2, with TRBD1 as a possible D gene (6 bases). The V end lost 3 bases, the J end lost 2 bases, and 13 bases lay between the germline ends. CDR1 is SGHAT and CDR2 is FQNNGV in the germline V gene. The CDR3 has 15 amino acids. CDR3 nucleotides: TGTGCCAGCAGCTTCGAGACAGGAGTGAACTATGGCTACACCTTC. It codes for CASSFETGVNYGYTF.

The gene calls are TRBV28 and TRBJ1-1; tentatively, D is TRBD1 (5 bases). V was pared by 3 bases and J by 1 base, with 21 bases between. The CDR3 runs 18 residues. Germline loops: CDR1 MDHEN, CDR2 SYDVKM. In DNA form, the CDR3 reads TGTGCCAGCAGTTTGCAAGTTGCGGGACCTCAGGAGAACACTGAAGCTTTCTTT. This translates into CASSLQVAGPQENTEAFF.

For this clone: The missing conserved phenylalanine or tryptophan at the end of this CDR3 makes a read error likely. The DNA is omitted, as the CDR3 cannot be located on it reliably, and the CDR3 follows TCRdb's listing. The chain recombines TRBV10-2 with TRBJ1-2; the table names TRBD1, a call not compared with the DNA. CDR1 WSHSY and CDR2 SAAADI come from the germline V gene. The CDR3 length equals 16 residues, ends included. The CDR3 region is CASSEVNSATGRAILY.

Remarks on this clone: Germline is not matched at one junction end, which may reflect a read error. The rearrangement joins TRBV7-7 to TRBJ2-7, with D hard to call. Germline lookup yields CDR1 SSHAT and CDR2 FNYEAQ (reference sequence). The CDR3 spans 13 residues. The CDR3 reads CASSKQTWSEQYF. CDR3 sequence (DNA): TGTGCTAGCAGCAAACAGACTTGGAGCGAGCAGTACTTC. Filled out from reference TRBV7-7 and TRBJ2-7, the complete variable domain reads GAGVSQSPRYKVTKRGQDVTLRCDPISSHATLYWYQQALGQGPEFLTYFNYEAQPDKSGLPSDRFSAERPEGSISTLTIQRTEQRDSAMYRCASSKQTWSEQYFGPGTRLTVT.

V gene TRBV19 combines with J gene TRBJ1-5, with TRBD1 as a possible D gene (6 bases). Germline V lookup: CDR1 LNHDA, CDR2 SQIVND (reference sequence). V lost 5 bases and J 3 bases, leaving 20 bases between the germline ends. CDR3 length: 17 residues. CDR3 sequence: CASSWGGTRGPNQPQHF. Here the CDR3 DNA reads TGTGCCAGTAGTTGGGGCGGGACAAGGGGACCCAATCAGCCCCAGCATTTT.

This clone showed up just a few times. The rearrangement uses TRBV7-9 and TRBJ1-5; unclear D gene. The length of the CDR3 is 13 residues. V was clipped by 1 base and J by 9 bases, with 10 bases between them. The germline gives CDR1 SEHNR, CDR2 FQNEAQ (reference sequence). The CDR3 reads CASSLGGSGPQHF. DNA of the CDR3: TGTGCCAGCAGCTTAGGGGGATCGGGGCCCCAGCATTTT.

The V call is TRBV5-4, the J call TRBJ2-6; D call uncertain. Germline V gene data show CDR1 as SGHNT and CDR2 as YYREEE (reference sequence). Trimming pared 5 bases from V and 3 bases from J, leaving 6 bases between. The CDR3 consists of 13 residues. CDR3 sequence reads: CASRGFGANVLTF. CDR3 DNA sequence: TGTGCCAGCAGAGGCTTTGGGGCCAACGTCCTGACTTTC.

V usage is TRBV30 and J usage is TRBJ2-1; D is ambiguous. Between the trimmed V and J ends, which lost 0 bases and 7 bases, there was a span of 4 bases. The CDR3 is 11 amino acids. From germline, CDR1 is GTSNPN and CDR2 SVGIG (reference sequence). The CDR3 nucleotides are TGTGCCTGGAGTGTCCGGAATGAGCAGTTCTTC. This sequence encodes CAWSVRNEQFF.

The gene calls are TRBV6-4 and TRBJ1-5, with TRBD1 matching over 7 bases. Per the germline V gene, CDR1 is MRHNA and CDR2 is SNTAGT. The junction had 9 bases not matched to a gene; V was cut back by 6 bases and J by 7 bases. The CDR3 extends over 14 amino acids. CDR3 loop: CASRLRQGGQPQHF. The CDR3 DNA reads as TGTGCCAGCAGACTACGACAGGGTGGACAGCCCCAGCATTTT.

This chain connects TRBV27 to TRBJ1-4; D is uncertain. CDR3 length: 16 amino acids. V gave up 5 bases and J gave up 8 bases, with 21 bases separating them. Germline values: CDR1 MNHEY, CDR2 SMNVEV (reference sequence). The CDR3 loop is CASSPSWENEYEKLFF. The CDR3 DNA reads TGTGCCAGCAGTCCTTCTTGGGAGAATGAGTACGAAAAACTGTTTTTT.

The chain couples TRBV5-5 to TRBJ1-6; the D gene is possibly TRBD1 (6 bases). V lost 0 bases to trimming and J lost 0 bases, with 16 bases between them. The germline V gene has CDR1 SGHKS and CDR2 YYEKEE (reference sequence). This CDR3 has 19 residues. CDR3 residues: CASSLEGQRRGSYNSPLHF. The CDR3 DNA sequence: TGTGCCAGCAGCTTGGAAGGACAGCGACGAGGCTCCTATAATTCACCCCTCCACTTT.

J is TRBJ2-5 and V is TRBV5-1, with TRBD1 identical over 7 bases. Germline trimming cut 3 bases from V and 4 bases from J; bases unmatched to any gene: 9. Germline V gives CDR1 SGHRS, CDR2 YFSETQ. The CDR3 sequence is 15 residues long. This chain's CDR3 is CASSWLGTVRETQYF. The CDR3 DNA sequence: TGCGCCAGCAGCTGGCTAGGGACAGTCCGAGAGACCCAGTACTTC.

V usage is TRBV29-1 and J usage is TRBJ1-2; a weak D match, TRBD1 (5 bases). The CDR3 contains 12 residues. Deletions cut 6 bases from V and 6 bases from J, with 14 bases between. CDR1 SQVTM and CDR2 ANQGSEA come from the germline V gene. CDR3 DNA: TGCAGCGTGAGAGGAGAGGGGCATGGCTACACCTTC. Amino acids: CSVRGEGHGYTF.

The J gene is TRBJ1-2, the V gene TRBV14; D possibly corresponds to TRBD1 (5 bases). Trimming shortened V by 1 base and J by 2 bases, and 14 bases separated the two germline ends. Germline lookup yields CDR1 SGHDN and CDR2 FVKESK. This CDR3 contains 16 residues. This chain's CDR3 is CASSQGGWAGNYGYTF. For the CDR3, the DNA is TGTGCCAGCAGCCAAGGAGGCTGGGCAGGGAACTATGGCTACACCTTC.

The chain recombines TRBV4-2 with TRBJ1-1, with TRBD1 matching 7 bases. V shed 4 bases, J shed 0 bases, and the junction held 5 bases outside the gene matches. The germline V gene has CDR1 LGHNA and CDR2 YNFKEQ. The CDR3 spans 15 residues. The CDR3, as DNA: TGTGCCAGCAGCCGGGGACAGACAATGAACACTGAAGCTTTCTTT. Its translation: CASSRGQTMNTEAFF.

The V gene is TRBV7-9, the J gene TRBJ2-7; TRBD1 is a possible D gene (6 bases). The germline V gene encodes CDR1 SEHNR and CDR2 FQNEAQ (reference sequence). The CDR3 length is 15 residues. Trimming shortened V by 3 bases and J by 5 bases, and 17 bases separated the two germline ends. In DNA, the CDR3 is TGTGCCAGCAGCTTGTTATTACAGGGTGGCCACGAGCAGTACTTC. Encoded protein: CASSLLLQGGHEQYF. Together with reference TRBV7-9 and TRBJ2-7, the CDR3 gives the full variable domain: DTGVSQNPRHKITKRGQNVTFRCDPISEHNRLYWYRQTLGQGPEFLTYFQNEAQLEKSRLLSDRFSAERPKGSFSTLEIQRTEQGDSAMYLCASSLLLQGGHEQYFGPGTRLTVT.

The rearrangement joins TRBV19 to TRBJ2-3; D not certain. Germline values: CDR1 LNHDA, CDR2 SQIVND (reference sequence). Trimming pared 3 bases from V and 4 bases from J, leaving 11 bases between. The CDR3 loop spans 14 amino acids. The DNA of the CDR3 is TGTGCCAGTAGTATTCGGTCTGGGGCAGATACGCAGTATTTT. It is translated as CASSIRSGADTQYF.

The genes are TRBV6-5 and TRBJ2-7; D remains ambiguous. V lost 6 bases, J lost 2 bases, and 5 bases lay in between. The CDR3 covers 11 residues. Germline V gene sequence: CDR1 MNHEY, CDR2 SVGAGI. Written as DNA, the CDR3 is TGTGCCAGCAGGGTACCCTACGAGCAGTACTTC. Its protein product is CASRVPYEQYF.

This chain links TRBV6-1 with TRBJ1-1; D gene ambiguous. The V end was cut by 2 bases, the J end by 0 bases, with 10 bases between. This CDR3 spans 15 amino acids. CDR1 MNHNS and CDR2 SASEGT come from the germline V gene. The CDR3 spells CASSESAGLNTEAFF. The CDR3 coding sequence is TGTGCCAGCAGTGAATCGGCGGGATTGAACACTGAAGCTTTCTTT.

Comment on this clone: The same CDR3 can be traced to other DNA sequences in this sample. The V gene is TRBV20-1, the J gene TRBJ2-2; D is uncertain. CDR1 and CDR2 (germline): DFQATT, SNEGSKA (reference sequence). V lost 4 bases and J 6 bases, leaving 6 bases between the germline ends. This CDR3 spans 11 amino acids. The CDR3 DNA sequence: TGCAGTGCTACGCGATCCGGGGAGCTGTTTTTT. Translation gives CSATRSGELFF.

This clone appeared a few times. The chain is built from TRBV6-1 and TRBJ1-1; D remains ambiguous. Germline V gene data show CDR1 as MNHNS and CDR2 as SASEGT. This CDR3 comprises 14 residues. V gave up 6 bases and J gave up 1 base, with 12 bases separating them. CDR3 nucleotide sequence: TGTGCCAGCAGAGGGCCCCTCAGGAACACTGAAGCTTTCTTT. This codes for CASRGPLRNTEAFF.

As regards this clone: The sample carries other DNA sequences with the same CDR3. The rearrangement uses TRBV6-5 and TRBJ1-1; D uncertain. The CDR3 totals 14 residues. Germline assignment: CDR1 MNHEY and CDR2 SVGAGI. Trimming removed 0 bases from V and 0 bases from J, with 5 bases in between. CDR3: CASSYSRLNTEAFF. The CDR3 DNA reads TGTGCCAGCAGTTACTCGAGGCTGAACACTGAAGCTTTCTTT.